This T cell receptor (beta chain) was recorded in a study of blood T cell repertoires in COVID-19. At the level of the study: Researchers got acute and convalescent COVID-19 samples from the United States, Italy and Spain. The analysed material was cDNA or gDNA that came from T cells, B-cell-depleted T cells, or PBMCs.

As originally analysed: Amplifying reference gene primers gave estimates of nucleated cell counts. Assay used: immunoSEQ multiplex PCR; TCRdb lists only in-frame clones, some missing. The DNA gave D and trimming, while V, J and clone size come from that table. The sample includes about 33,000 clones, more than 70% seen only once; the top ten take 7.3%. Germline CDR1 SGHVS, CDR2 FNYEAQ. V lost 2 bases and J 5 bases, leaving 19 bases between the germline ends. CDR3 length: 17 amino acids. This clonotype was sampled from a human donor in a cohort sampled during active COVID-19. This chain connects TRBV7-6 to TRBJ2-1, with D possibly being TRBD2 (7 bases). Material for sequencing was peripheral blood. CDR3 DNA: TGTGCCAGCAGCTTACGGGGGGCGACCCCAACAAACAATGAGCAGTTCTTC. Residues: CASSLRGATPTNNEQFF.